The clone carrying this TCR beta chain was found a few times. This CDR3 is built from 14 residues. V gave up 6 bases and J gave up 5 bases; unmatched junction bases: 9. Germline CDR1 SQVTM, CDR2 ANQGSEA. The sample is drawn from a study of blood T cell repertoires in COVID-19. Study as a whole: In each case, the material was cDNA or gDNA derived from T cells, B-cell-depleted T cells, or PBMCs.

Only in-frame clones appear in the TCRdb table, and some are missing; sequencing was by immunoSEQ multiplex PCR. The sample has about 270,000 clones; about 80% are singletons. This TCR was sampled from a human donor in a cohort sampled during active COVID-19. This sequence joins TRBV29-1 and TRBJ1-4; 7 bases match TRBD1. Sequencing input: peripheral blood. The CDR3 DNA reads TGCAGCGTATCGAGGGGCAGGGGGAATGAAAAACTGTTTTTT. It translates to CSVSRGRGNEKLFF.